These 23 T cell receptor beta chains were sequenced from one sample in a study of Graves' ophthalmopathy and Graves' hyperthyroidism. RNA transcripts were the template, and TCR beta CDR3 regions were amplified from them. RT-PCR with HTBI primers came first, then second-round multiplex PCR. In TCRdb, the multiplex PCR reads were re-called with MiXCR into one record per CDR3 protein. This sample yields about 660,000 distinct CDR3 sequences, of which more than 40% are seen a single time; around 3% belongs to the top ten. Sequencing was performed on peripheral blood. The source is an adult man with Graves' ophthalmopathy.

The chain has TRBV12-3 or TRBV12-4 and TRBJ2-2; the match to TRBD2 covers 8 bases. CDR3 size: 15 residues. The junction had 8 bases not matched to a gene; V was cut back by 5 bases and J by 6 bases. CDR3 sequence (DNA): TGTGCCAGCAGTCCGATAAGGCGGGAGGCCGGGGAGCTGTTTTTT. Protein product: CASSPIRREAGELFF.

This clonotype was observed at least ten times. DNA of the CDR3: TGTGCCAGCAGCCAGACTAGCGGGAGAGCCGAGACCCAGTACTTC. It codes for CASSQTSGRAETQYF. The genes are TRBV7-3 and TRBJ2-5, with 12 bases aligning to TRBD2. The ends lost 5 bases at V and 5 bases at J; junction bases unmatched: 6. This CDR3 is built from 15 residues. Germline assignment: CDR1 SGHTA and CDR2 FQGTGA.

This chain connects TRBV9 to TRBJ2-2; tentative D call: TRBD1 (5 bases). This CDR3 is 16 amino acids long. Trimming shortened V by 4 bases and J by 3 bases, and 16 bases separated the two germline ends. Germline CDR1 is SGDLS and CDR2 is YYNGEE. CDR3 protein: CASSYRSGAHTGELFF. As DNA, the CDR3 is TGTGCCAGCAGCTACAGATCTGGGGCTCACACCGGGGAGCTGTTTTTT.

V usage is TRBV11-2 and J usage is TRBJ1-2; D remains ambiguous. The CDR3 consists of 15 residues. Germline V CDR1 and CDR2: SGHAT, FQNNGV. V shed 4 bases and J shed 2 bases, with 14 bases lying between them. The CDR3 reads CASSSRTEGNYGYTF. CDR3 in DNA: TGTGCCAGCAGCTCACGGACGGAGGGAAACTATGGCTACACCTTC.

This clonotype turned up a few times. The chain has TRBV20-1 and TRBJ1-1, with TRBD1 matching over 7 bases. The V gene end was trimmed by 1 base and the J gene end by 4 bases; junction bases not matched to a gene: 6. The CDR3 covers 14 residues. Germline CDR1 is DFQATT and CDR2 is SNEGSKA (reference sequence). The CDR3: CSARGGAGGTEAFF. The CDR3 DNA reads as TGCAGTGCTAGAGGGGGGGCAGGGGGCACTGAAGCTTTCTTT.

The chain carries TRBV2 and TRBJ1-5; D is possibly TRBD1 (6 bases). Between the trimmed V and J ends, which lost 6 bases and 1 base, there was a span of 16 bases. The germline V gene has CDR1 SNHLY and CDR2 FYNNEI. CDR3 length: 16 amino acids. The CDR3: CASSPRDNLSNQPQHF. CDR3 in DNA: TGTGCCAGCAGCCCCAGGGACAACCTGAGCAATCAGCCCCAGCATTTT.

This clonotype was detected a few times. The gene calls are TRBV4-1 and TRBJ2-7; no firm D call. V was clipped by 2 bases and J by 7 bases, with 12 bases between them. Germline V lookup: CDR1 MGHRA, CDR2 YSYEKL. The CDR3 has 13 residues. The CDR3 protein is CASSQQLPREQYF. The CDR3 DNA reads TGCGCCAGCAGCCAACAACTACCTAGGGAGCAGTACTTC.

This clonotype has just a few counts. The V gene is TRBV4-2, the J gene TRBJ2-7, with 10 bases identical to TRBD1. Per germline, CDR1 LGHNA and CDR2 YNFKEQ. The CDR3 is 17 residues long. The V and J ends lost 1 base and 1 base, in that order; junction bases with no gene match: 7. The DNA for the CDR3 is TGTGCCAGCAGCCAAGTCGAGACAGGGGGCATGTCCTACGAGCAGTACTTC. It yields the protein CASSQVETGGMSYEQYF.

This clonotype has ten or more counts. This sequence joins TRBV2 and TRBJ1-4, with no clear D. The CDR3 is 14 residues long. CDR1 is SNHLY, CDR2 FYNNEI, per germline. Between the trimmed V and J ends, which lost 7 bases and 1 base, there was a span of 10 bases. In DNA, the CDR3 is TGTGCCAGCACCCCAGGCAGAACTAATGAAAAACTGTTTTTT. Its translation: CASTPGRTNEKLFF.

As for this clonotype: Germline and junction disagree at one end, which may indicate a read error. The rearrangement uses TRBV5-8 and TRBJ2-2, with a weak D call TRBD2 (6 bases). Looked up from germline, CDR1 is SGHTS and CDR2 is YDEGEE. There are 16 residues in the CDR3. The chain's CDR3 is CASSRLRGGDTGELFF. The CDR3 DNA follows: TGCGCCAGCAGCCGGTTGCGGGGAGGCGACACCGGGGAGCTGTTTTTT.

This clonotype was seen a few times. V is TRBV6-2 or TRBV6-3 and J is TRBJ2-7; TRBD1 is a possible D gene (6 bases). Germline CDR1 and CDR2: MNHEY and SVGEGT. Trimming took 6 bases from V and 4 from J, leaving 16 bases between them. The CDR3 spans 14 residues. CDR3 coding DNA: TGTGCCAGCAGATCACGGGCAGGGGTGTACGAGCAGTACTTC. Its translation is CASRSRAGVYEQYF.

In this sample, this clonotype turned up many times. The CDR3 spells CASSSTGAVGEAFF. The CDR3 region has the DNA TGTGCCAGCAGTTCGACAGGGGCGGTCGGTGAAGCTTTCTTT. J is TRBJ1-1 and V is TRBV12-3 or TRBV12-4; TRBD1 matches 8 bases. Trimming removed 4 bases from V and 7 bases from J; junction bases left unmatched: 8. The CDR3 runs 14 residues.

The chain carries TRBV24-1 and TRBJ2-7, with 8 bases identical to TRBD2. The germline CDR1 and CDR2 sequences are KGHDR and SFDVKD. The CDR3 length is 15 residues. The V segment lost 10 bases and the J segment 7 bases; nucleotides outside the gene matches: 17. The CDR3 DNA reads TGTGCCACAAGAGGGAGTAGCGGGGCCCATTGGGAGCAGTACTTC. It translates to CATRGSSGAHWEQYF.

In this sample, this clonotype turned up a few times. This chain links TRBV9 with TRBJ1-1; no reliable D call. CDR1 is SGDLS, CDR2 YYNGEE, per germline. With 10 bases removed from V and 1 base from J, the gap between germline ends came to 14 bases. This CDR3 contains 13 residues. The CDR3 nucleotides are TGTGCCTGGAGTGTGCAAGAGAACACTGAAGCTTTCTTT. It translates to CAWSVQENTEAFF.

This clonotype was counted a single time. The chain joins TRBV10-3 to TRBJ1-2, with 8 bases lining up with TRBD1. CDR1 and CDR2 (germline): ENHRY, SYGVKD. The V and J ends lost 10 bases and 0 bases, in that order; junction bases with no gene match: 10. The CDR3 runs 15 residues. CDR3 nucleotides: TGTGCCAGCAGATCTCTGGACAGGGCTAACTATGGCTACACCTTC. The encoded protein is CASRSLDRANYGYTF.

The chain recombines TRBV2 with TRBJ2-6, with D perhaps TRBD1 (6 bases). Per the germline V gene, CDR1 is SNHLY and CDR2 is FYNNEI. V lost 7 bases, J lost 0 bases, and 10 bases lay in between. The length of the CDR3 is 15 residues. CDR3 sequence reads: CASIPTGSGANVLTF. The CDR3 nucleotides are TGTGCCAGCATCCCGACAGGCTCTGGGGCCAACGTCCTGACTTTC.

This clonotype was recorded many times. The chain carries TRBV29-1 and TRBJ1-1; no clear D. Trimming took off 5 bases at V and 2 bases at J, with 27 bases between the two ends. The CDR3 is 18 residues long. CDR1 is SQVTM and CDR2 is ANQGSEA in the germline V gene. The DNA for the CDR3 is TGCAGCGTTTCCCTACTCTATGGCCCCTCCAAGATTAACACTGAAGCTTTCTTT. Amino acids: CSVSLLYGPSKINTEAFF. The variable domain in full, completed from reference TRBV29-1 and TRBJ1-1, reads SAVISQKPSRDICQRGTSLTIQCQVDSQVTMMFWYRQQPGQSLTLIATANQGSEATYESGFVIDKFPISRPNLTFSTLTVSNMSPEDSSIYLCSVSLLYGPSKINTEAFFGQGTRLTVV.

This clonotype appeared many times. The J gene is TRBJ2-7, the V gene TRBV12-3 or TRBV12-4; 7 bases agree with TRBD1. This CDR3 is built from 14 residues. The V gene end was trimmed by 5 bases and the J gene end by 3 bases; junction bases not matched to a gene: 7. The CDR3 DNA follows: TGTGCCAGCAGTCAGGGGACAGCCTTCTACGAGCAGTACTTC. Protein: CASSQGTAFYEQYF.

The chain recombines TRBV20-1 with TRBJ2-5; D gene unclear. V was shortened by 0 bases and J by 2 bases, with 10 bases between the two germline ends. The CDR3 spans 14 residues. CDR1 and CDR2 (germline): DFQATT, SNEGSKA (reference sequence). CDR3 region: CSARDWLRQETQYF. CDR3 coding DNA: TGCAGTGCTAGAGATTGGCTGAGGCAAGAGACCCAGTACTTC.

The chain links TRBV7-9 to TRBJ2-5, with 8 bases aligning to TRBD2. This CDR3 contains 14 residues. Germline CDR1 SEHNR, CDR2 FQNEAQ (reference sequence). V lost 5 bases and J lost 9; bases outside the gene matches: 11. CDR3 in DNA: TGTGCCAGCAGCCCGGGGGGGGGCCAGGAGGCCCAGTACTTC. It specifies CASSPGGGQEAQYF.

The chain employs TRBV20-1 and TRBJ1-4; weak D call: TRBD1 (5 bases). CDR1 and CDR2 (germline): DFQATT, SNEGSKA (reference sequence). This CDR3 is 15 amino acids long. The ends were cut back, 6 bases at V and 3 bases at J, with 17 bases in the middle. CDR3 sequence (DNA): TGCAGTGCCCATTCGAGGGGCAGCGCTAATGAAAAACTGTTTTTT. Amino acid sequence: CSAHSRGSANEKLFF.

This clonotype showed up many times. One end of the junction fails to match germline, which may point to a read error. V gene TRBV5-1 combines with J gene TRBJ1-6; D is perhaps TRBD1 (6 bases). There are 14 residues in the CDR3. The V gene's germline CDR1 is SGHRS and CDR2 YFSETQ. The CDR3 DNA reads TGTGCCAGCAGCCTCGGACAGATTAATTCACCCCTCCACTTT. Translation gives CASSLGQINSPLHF.

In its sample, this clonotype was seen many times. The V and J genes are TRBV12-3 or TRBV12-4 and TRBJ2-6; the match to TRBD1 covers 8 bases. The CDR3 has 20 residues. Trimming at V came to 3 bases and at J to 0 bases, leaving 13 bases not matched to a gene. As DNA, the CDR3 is TGTGCCAGCAGTTTCTTGTACGGACAGGGACTGAGCTCTGGGGCCAACGTCCTGACTTTC. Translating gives CASSFLYGQGLSSGANVLTF.